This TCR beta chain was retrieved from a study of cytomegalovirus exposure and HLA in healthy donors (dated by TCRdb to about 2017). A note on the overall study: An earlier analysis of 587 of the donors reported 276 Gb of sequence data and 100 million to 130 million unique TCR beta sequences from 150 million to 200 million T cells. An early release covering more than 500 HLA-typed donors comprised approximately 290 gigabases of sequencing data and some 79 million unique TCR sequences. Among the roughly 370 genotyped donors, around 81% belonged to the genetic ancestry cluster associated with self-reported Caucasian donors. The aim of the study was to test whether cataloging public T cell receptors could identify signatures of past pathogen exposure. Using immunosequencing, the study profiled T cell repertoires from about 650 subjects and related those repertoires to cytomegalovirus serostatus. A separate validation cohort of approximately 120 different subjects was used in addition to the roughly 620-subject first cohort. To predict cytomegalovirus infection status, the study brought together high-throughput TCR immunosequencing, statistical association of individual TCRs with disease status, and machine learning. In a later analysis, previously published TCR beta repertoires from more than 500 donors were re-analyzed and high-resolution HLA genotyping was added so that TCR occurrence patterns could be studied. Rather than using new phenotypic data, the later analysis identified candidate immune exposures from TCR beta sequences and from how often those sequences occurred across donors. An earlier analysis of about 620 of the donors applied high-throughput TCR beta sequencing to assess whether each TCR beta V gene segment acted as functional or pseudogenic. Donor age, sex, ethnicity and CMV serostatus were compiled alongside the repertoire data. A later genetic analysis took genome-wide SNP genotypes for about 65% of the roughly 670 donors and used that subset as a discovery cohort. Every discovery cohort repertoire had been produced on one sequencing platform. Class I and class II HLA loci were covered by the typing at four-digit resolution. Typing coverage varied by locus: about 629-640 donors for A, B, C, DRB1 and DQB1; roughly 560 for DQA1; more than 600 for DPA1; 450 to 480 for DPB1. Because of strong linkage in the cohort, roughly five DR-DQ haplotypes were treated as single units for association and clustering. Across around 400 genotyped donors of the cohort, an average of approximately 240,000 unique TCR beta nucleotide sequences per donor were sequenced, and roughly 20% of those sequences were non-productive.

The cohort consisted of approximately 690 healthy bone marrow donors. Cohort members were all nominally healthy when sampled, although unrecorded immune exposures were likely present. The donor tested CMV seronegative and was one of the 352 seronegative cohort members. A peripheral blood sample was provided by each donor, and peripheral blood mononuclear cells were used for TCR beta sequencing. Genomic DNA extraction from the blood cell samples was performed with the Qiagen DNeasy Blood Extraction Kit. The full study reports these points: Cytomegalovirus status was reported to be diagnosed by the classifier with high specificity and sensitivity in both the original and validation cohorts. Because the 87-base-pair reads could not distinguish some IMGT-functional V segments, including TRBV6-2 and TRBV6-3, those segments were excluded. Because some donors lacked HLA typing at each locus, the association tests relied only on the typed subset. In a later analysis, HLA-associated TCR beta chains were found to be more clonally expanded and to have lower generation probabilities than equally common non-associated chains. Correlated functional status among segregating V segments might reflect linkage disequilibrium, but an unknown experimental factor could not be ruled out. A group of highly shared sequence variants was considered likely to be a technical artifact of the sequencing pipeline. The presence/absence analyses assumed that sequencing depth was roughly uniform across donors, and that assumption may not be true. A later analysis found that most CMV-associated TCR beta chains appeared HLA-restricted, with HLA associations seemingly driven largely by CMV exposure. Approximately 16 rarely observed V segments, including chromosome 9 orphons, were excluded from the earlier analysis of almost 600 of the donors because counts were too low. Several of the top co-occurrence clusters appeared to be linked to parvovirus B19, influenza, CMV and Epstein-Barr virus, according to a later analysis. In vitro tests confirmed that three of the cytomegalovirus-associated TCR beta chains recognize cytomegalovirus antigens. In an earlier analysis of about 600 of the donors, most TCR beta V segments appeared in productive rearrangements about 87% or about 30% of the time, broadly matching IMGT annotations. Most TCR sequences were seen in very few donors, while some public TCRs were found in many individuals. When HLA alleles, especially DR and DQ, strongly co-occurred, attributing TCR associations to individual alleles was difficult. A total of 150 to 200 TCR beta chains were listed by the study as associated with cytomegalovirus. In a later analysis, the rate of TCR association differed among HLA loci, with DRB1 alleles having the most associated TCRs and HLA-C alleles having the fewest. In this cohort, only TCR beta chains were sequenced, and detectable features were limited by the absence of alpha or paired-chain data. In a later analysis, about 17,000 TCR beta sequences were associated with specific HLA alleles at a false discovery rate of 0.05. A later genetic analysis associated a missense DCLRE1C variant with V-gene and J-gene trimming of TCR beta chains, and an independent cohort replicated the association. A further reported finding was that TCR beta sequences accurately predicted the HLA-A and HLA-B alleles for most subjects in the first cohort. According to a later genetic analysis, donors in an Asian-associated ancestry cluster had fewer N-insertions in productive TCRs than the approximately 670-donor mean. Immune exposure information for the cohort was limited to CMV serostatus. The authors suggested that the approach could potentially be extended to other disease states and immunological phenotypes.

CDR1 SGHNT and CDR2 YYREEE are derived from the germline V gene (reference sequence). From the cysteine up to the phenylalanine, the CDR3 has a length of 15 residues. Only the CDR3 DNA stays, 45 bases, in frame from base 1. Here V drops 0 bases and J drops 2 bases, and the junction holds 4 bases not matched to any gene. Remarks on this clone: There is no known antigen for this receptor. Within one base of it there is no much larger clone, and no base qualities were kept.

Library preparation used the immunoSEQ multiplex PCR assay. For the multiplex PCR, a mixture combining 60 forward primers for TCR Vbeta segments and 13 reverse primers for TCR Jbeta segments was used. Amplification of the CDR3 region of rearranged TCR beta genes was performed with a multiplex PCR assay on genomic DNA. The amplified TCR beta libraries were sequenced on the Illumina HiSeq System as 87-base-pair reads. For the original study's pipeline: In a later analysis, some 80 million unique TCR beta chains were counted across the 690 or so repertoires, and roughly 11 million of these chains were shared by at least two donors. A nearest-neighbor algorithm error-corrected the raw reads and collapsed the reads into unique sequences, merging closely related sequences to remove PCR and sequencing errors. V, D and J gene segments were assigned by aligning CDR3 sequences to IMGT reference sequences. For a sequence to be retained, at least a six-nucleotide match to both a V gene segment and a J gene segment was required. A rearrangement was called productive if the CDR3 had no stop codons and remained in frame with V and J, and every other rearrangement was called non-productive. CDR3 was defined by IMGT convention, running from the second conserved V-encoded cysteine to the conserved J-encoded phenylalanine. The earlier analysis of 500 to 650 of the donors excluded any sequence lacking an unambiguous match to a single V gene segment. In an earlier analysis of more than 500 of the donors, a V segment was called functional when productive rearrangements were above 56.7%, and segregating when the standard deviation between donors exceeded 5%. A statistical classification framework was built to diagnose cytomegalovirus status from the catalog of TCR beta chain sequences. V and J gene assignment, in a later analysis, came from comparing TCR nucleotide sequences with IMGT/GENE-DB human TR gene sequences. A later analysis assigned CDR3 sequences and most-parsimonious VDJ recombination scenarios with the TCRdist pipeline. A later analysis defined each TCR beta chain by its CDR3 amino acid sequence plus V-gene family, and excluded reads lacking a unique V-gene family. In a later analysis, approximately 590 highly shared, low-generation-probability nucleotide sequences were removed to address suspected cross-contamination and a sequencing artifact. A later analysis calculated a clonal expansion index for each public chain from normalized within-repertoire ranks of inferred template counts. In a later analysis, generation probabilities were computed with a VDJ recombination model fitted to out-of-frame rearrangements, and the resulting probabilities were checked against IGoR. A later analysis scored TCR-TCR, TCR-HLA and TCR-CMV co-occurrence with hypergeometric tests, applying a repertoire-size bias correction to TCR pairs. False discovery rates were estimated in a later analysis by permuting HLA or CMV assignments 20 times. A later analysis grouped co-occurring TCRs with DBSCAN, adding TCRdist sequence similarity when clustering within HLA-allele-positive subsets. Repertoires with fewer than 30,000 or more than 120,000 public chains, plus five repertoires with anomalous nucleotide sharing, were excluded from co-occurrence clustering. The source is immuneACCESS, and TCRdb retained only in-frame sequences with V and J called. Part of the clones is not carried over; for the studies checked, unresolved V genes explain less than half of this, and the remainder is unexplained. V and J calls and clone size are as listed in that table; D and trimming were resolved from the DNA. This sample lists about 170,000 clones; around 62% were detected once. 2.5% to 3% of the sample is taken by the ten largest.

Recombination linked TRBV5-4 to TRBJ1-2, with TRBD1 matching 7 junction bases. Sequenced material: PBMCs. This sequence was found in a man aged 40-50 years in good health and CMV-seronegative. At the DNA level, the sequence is TGTGCCAGCAGCTTGGGGGGGACAGAAAACTATGGCTACACCTTC. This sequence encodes CASSLGGTENYGYTF.